This T cell receptor beta chain was sequenced in a study of early T cells in non-severe SARS-CoV-2 infection. Study at large: Sequenced material consisted of bulk RNA (from unsorted whole blood), and chains were unpaired.

Study findings and constraints: Using VDJdb, the matching emphasized anti-spike CD8 responses while missing private and CD4 specificities.

Researchers tagged individual cDNA molecules with unique molecular identifiers. TCRdb used MiXCR to reprocess the 5' RACE reads, holding one entry per CDR3 protein. Found here are over 50,000 distinct CDR3 sequences, approximately 11% of them singletons; the top ten hold around 1.8%. This clonotype was recorded many times. Its target is not known. CDR3 size: 13 residues. Germline V gene data show CDR1 as SGDLS and CDR2 as YYNGEE. Trimming cost V 3 bases and J 4 bases; bases outside gene matches: 1. V usage is TRBV9 and J usage is TRBJ2-7; 10 bases agree with TRBD1. The clonotype was recovered from an adult who was a healthcare worker with PCR-confirmed SARS-CoV-2 infection or an uninfected control (not recorded which). Sample: whole blood. CDR3 nucleotides: TGTGCCAGCAGCGGGGGACAGGGGTACGAGCAGTACTTC. It yields the protein CASSGGQGYEQYF.